One and the same sample provided the 9 T cell receptor beta chains below, sequenced in a study of blood T cell repertoires in COVID-19. Sequencing was performed with immunoSEQ multiplex PCR; in TCRdb, only in-frame clones are kept and a portion is missing. Among about 260,000 clones listed, over 80% were seen once. The sample was PBMCs or T cells enriched from blood (not recorded which). The receptors derive from a middle-aged woman who had been exposed to COVID-19.

J is TRBJ2-3 and V is TRBV24-1; a weak D match, TRBD2 (5 bases). CDR3 length: 14 residues. The germline V and J ends were trimmed by 4 bases and 3 bases, with 10 bases remaining between them. Germline V gene data show CDR1 as KGHDR and CDR2 as SFDVKD. The CDR3 loop reads CATSEGGRTDTQYF. CDR3 nucleotides: TGTGCCACCAGTGAAGGAGGACGGACAGATACGCAGTATTTT.

The rearrangement uses TRBV28 and TRBJ1-1; D might be TRBD1 (5 bases). The CDR3 extends over 14 amino acids. The germline V and J ends were trimmed by 5 bases and 2 bases, with 12 bases remaining between them. The V gene's germline CDR1 is MDHEN and CDR2 SYDVKM. CDR3 protein: CASSRGQGNTEAFF. As DNA, the CDR3 is TGTGCCAGCAGTAGAGGACAAGGTAACACTGAAGCTTTCTTT.

The chain couples TRBV4-2 to TRBJ2-3; weak D call: TRBD1 (6 bases). CDR3 length equals 22 residues. V lost 3 bases to trimming and J lost 1 base, with 32 bases between them. Per the germline V gene, CDR1 is LGHNA and CDR2 is YNFKEQ. Here the CDR3 reads CASSQDSSDRRNLRWGTDTQYF. CDR3 coding DNA: TGTGCCAGCAGCCAGGACTCTTCGGACAGACGAAATTTGCGTTGGGGCACAGATACGCAGTATTTT.

The chain carries TRBV27 and TRBJ1-1, with D possibly matching TRBD1 (5 bases). CDR1 and CDR2 from the germline V gene are MNHEY and SMNVEV (reference sequence). V was cut by 8 bases and J by 6 bases, with 10 bases left in between. CDR3 length: 11 residues. The CDR3 protein is CASYWGAEAFF. The CDR3 nucleotides are TGTGCCAGCTACTGGGGCGCTGAAGCTTTCTTT.

This chain joins TRBV30 and TRBJ2-1; D might be TRBD2 (6 bases). This CDR3 has 16 residues. Germline lookup yields CDR1 GTSNPN and CDR2 SVGIG (reference sequence). Trimming pared 1 base from V and 2 bases from J, leaving 15 bases between. The CDR3 DNA sequence: TGTGCCTGGAGTGCCGGATGGACTAATACCTACAATGAGCAGTTCTTC. Translating gives CAWSAGWTNTYNEQFF.

The chain carries TRBV9 and TRBJ2-1, with 7 positions matching TRBD2. J gave up 8 bases and V 3 bases, and 11 bases lay outside the gene matches. The CDR3 covers 15 residues. Germline V gene sequence: CDR1 SGDLS, CDR2 YYNGEE. CDR3 loop: CASSAGLGAGDEQFF. The CDR3 DNA is TGTGCCAGCAGCGCCGGACTCGGGGCGGGAGATGAGCAGTTCTTC.

V is TRBV6-6 and J is TRBJ2-7; 7 nucleotides align to TRBD1. Germline trimming cut 2 bases from V and 3 bases from J; bases unmatched to any gene: 4. This CDR3 region has 14 residues. CDR1 and CDR2 from the germline V gene are MNHNY and SVGAGI (reference sequence). In nucleotides, the CDR3 is TGTGCCAGCAGTTACGGGACAGCGTACTACGAGCAGTACTTC. Translation gives CASSYGTAYYEQYF.

V usage is TRBV24-1 and J usage is TRBJ2-4, with 15 bases that match TRBD2. V shed 9 bases and J 0 bases; nucleotides not matched to a gene: 8. This CDR3 region has 18 residues. Germline V gene lookup returns CDR1 KGHDR and CDR2 SFDVKD. CDR3 DNA: TGTGCCACCGTCGGGACTAGCGGGAGGCGGGGAGCCAAAAACATTCAGTACTTC. This gives the protein CATVGTSGRRGAKNIQYF.

The rearrangement links TRBV4-1 to TRBJ2-3, with 12 bases matching TRBD2. Germline V gives CDR1 MGHRA, CDR2 YSYEKL. This CDR3 has 17 amino acids. The J segment lost 1 base and the V segment lost 5 bases, leaving 7 bases of the junction unmatched. This chain's CDR3 is CASSDASGGAGTDTQYF. CDR3 nucleotides: TGCGCCAGCAGCGATGCTAGCGGGGGGGCGGGCACAGATACGCAGTATTTT.